This T cell receptor beta chain was observed in a study of blood T cell repertoires in COVID-19. Patients in Seattle were enrolled during active infection, then followed longitudinally. TCRdb's copy holds only in-frame clones and misses some; the assay was immunoSEQ multiplex PCR. The sample shows some 80,000 clones, about nine tenths of them seen only once. The clonotype comes from a middle-aged man with COVID-19, enrolled during active disease. Input material: peripheral blood.

CDR3 loop: CASSQLPGQGGEGYTF. For the CDR3, the DNA is TGCGCCAGCAGCCAGCTGCCGGGACAGGGGGGAGAAGGCTACACCTTC. This sequence joins TRBV4-3 and TRBJ1-2, with 11 bases lining up with TRBD1. The V and J ends lost 3 bases and 8 bases, in that order; junction bases with no gene match: 11. This CDR3 has 16 amino acids. Germline V CDR1 and CDR2: LGHNA, YSLEER.